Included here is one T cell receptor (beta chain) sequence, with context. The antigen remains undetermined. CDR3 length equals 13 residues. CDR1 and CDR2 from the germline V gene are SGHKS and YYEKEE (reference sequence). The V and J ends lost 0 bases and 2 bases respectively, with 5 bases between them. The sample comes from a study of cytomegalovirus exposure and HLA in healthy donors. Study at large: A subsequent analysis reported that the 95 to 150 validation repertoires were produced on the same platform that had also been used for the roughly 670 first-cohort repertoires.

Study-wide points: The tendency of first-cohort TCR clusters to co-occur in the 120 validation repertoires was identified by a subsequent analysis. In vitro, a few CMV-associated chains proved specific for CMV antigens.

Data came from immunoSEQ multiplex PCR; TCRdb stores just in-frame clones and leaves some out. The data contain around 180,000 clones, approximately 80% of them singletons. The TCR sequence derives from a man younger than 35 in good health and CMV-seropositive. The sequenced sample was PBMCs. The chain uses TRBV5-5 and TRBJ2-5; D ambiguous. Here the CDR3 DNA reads TGTGCCAGCAGCTTGGCCAGTCAAGAGACCCAGTACTTC. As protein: CASSLASQETQYF. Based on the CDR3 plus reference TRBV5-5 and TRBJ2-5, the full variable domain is DAGVTQSPTHLIKTRGQQVTLRCSPISGHKSVSWYQQVLGQGPQFIFQYYEKEERGRGNFPDRFSARQFPNYSSELNVNALLLGDSALYLCASSLASQETQYFGPGTRLLVL.